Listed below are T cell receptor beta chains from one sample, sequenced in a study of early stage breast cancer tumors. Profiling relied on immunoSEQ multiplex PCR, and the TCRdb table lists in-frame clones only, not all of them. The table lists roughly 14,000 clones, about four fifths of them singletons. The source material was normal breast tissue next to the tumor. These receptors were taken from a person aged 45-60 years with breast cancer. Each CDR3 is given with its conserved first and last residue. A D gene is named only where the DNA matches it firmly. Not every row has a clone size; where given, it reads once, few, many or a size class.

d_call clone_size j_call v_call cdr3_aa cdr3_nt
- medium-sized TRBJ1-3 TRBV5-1 CASREGNTIYF TGCGCCAGCAGAGAAGGAAACACCATATATTTT
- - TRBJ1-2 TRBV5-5 CASSFGWARDYGYTF TGTGCCAGCAGCTTTGGATGGGCGCGGGACTATGGCTACACCTTC
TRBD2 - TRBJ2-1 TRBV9 CASSPGLAGYNEQFF TGTGCCAGCAGCCCCGGACTAGCGGGGTACAATGAGCAGTTCTTC
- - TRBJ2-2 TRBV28 CASTFSRRVDTGELFF TGTGCCAGCACTTTTTCGAGGCGGGTAGATACCGGGGAGCTGTTTTTT
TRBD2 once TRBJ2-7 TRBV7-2 CASSLYGGEQYF TGTGCCAGCAGCTTATACGGGGGGGAGCAGTACTTC
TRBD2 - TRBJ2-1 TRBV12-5 CASGIGLAGVGEQFF TGTGCTAGTGGTATAGGACTAGCGGGAGTTGGTGAGCAGTTCTTC
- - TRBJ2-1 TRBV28 CASSLTEAYSYNEQFF TGTGCCAGCAGTCTCACCGAAGCGTACTCCTACAATGAGCAGTTCTTC
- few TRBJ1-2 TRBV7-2 CASSLNLANYGYTF TGTGCCAGCAGCTTAAACCTAGCTAACTATGGCTACACCTTC
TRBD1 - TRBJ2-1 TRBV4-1 CASSVDRGVYNEQFF TGCGCCAGCAGCGTGGACAGGGGTGTTTACAATGAGCAGTTCTTC
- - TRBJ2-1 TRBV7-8 CASSLQGIGYNEQFF TGTGCCAGCAGCTTACAGGGAATAGGGTACAATGAGCAGTTCTTC
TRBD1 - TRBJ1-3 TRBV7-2 CASSFLTGAGNTIYF TGTGCCAGCAGTTTCCTTACAGGGGCCGGAAACACCATATATTTT
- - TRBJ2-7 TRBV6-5 CASSQWGFEQYF TGTGCCAGCAGTCAGTGGGGGTTCGAGCAGTACTTC
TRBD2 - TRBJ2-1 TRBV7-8 CASSATSGVGNEQFF TGTGCCAGCAGCGCGACTAGCGGGGTGGGTAATGAGCAGTTCTTC
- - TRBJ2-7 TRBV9 CASSVDGYEQYF TGTGCCAGCAGCGTAGACGGCTACGAGCAGTACTTC
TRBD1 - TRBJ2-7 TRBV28 CASSLGQGSTYEQYF TGTGCCAGCAGTTTGGGACAGGGATCGACCTACGAGCAGTACTTC
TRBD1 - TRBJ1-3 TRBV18 CASSPQGQGTFSGNTIYF TGTGCCAGCTCACCACAGGGACAGGGGACCTTCTCTGGAAACACCATATATTTT
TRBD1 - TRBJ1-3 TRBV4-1 CASSRDRASGNTIYF TGCGCCAGCAGCCGGGACAGGGCCTCTGGAAACACCATATATTTT
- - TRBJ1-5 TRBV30 CAWAGDSNQPQHF TGTGCCTGGGCAGGGGATAGCAATCAGCCCCAGCATTTT
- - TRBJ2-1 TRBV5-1 CASSLRQGLSEQFF TGCGCCAGCAGCTTGAGGCAGGGGCTAAGTGAGCAGTTCTTC
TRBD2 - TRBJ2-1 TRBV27 CASSLTHLWREGRSNEQFF TGTGCCAGCAGTTTAACTCACCTTTGGCGGGAGGGCCGATCCAATGAGCAGTTCTTC
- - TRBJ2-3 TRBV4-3 CASSQEGRNFADTQYF TGCGCCAGCAGCCAAGAAGGGAGAAATTTCGCAGATACGCAGTATTTT
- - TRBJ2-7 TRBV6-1 CASSRGTLDYEQYF TGTGCCAGCAGTCGAGGGACACTGGACTACGAGCAGTACTTC
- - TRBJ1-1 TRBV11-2 CASSLQPLAWAKAFF TGTGCCAGCAGCTTACAACCGCTCGCCTGGGCAAAGGCTTTCTTT
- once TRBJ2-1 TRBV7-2 CASSLPPQIEQFF TGTGCCAGCAGCTTACCACCTCAGATAGAGCAGTTCTTC
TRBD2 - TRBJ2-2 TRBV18 CASSRGLAVGELFF TGTGCCAGCTCACGGGGACTAGCGGTCGGGGAGCTGTTTTTT
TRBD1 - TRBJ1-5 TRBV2 CASKGTGNQPQHF TGTGCCAGCAAGGGGACAGGGAACCAGCCCCAGCATTTT
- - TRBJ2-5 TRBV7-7 CVSSTDQETQYF TGTGTTAGCAGCACCGATCAAGAGACCCAGTACTTC
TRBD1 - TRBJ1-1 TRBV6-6 CASTPGQGMNTEAFF TGTGCCAGCACCCCGGGACAGGGGATGAACACTGAAGCTTTCTTT
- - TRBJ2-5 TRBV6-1 CASTEHPYETQYF TGTGCCAGCACTGAACACCCGTACGAGACCCAGTACTTC
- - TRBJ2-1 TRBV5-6 CASSLGLSSSYNEQFF TGTGCCAGCAGCCTAGGACTGAGTAGCTCCTACAATGAGCAGTTCTTC
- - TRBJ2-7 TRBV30 CAWSVLGGGSGSYEQYF TGTGCCTGGAGTGTACTAGGTGGAGGGTCGGGCTCCTACGAGCAGTACTTC
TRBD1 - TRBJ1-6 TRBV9 CASSVGDGQGRNSPLHF TGTGCCAGCAGCGTAGGGGACGGACAGGGGCGGAATTCACCCCTCCACTTT
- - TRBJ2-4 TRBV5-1 CASSLALLTRANKNIQYF TGCGCCAGCAGCTTGGCCCTATTAACTAGGGCTAACAAAAACATTCAGTACTTC
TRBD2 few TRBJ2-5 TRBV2 CASSEEVAGVSTQYF TGTGCCAGCAGTGAAGAGGTTGCGGGAGTATCGACCCAGTACTTC
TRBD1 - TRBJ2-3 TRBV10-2 CASSESSRGQTQYF TGCGCCAGCAGTGAGTCCAGCAGGGGGCAAACGCAGTATTTT
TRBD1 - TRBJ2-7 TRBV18 CASSPRTGETGEQYF TGTGCCAGCTCACCAAGAACAGGGGAGACCGGCGAGCAGTACTTC
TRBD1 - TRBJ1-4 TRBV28 CASSYYRGLGEKLFF TGTGCCAGCAGTTACTACAGGGGGCTGGGTGAAAAACTGTTTTTT
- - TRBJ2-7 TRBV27 CASSLGGHEQYF TGTGCCAGCAGTTTAGGGGGCCACGAGCAGTACTTC
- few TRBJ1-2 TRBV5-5 CASSLGHNYGYTF TGTGCCAGCAGCTTGGGCCATAACTATGGCTACACCTTC
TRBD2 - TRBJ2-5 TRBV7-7 CASGIQGLAGGPNETQYF TGTGCTAGCGGGATTCAGGGACTAGCGGGAGGGCCGAATGAGACCCAGTACTTC
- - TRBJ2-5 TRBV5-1 CASSLAGDQETQYF TGCGCCAGCAGCTTGGCGGGCGACCAAGAGACCCAGTACTTC
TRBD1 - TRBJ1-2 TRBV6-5 CASSSRQGANYGYTF TGTGCCAGCAGTTCCCGACAGGGTGCTAACTATGGCTACACCTTC
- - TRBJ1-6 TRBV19 CASSSLRQGNSPLHF TGTGCCAGTAGTTCCCTGAGGCAGGGGAACTCACCCCTCCACTTT
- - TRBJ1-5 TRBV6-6 CASSPGGGSNQPQHF TGTGCCAGCAGCCCCGGGGGGGGAAGCAATCAGCCCCAGCATTTT
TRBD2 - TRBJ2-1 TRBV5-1 CASSLGAGGPGNEQFF TGCGCCAGCAGCTTGGGGGCGGGAGGGCCCGGCAATGAGCAGTTCTTC
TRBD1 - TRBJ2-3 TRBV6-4 CASSDGQGTDTQYF TGTGCCAGCAGTGACGGACAGGGCACAGATACGCAGTATTTT
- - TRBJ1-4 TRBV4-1 CASSQGDVTNEKLFF TGCGCCAGCAGCCAAGGGGACGTAACTAATGAAAAACTGTTTTTT
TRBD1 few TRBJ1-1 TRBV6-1 CASSEKRDSKAFF TGTGCCAGCAGTGAAAAGAGGGACAGTAAAGCTTTCTTT
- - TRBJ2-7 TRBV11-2 CASSPTERGEQYF TGTGCCAGCAGCCCGACAGAGAGGGGCGAGCAGTACTTC
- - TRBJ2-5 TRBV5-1 CASSFSGPLGETQYF TGCGCCAGCAGCTTTTCGGGACCCCTGGGGGAGACCCAGTACTTC
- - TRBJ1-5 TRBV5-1 CASSFGAGDQPQHF TGCGCCAGCAGCTTCGGGGCGGGGGATCAGCCCCAGCATTTT
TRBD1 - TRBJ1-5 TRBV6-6 CASRVGTGYNQPQHF TGTGCCAGCAGGGTGGGGACAGGCTACAATCAGCCCCAGCATTTT
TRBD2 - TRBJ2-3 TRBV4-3 CASSPYGTSVPDTQYF TGCGCCAGCAGCCCCTATGGGACTAGTGTGCCAGATACGCAGTATTTT
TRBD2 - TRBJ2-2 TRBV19 CASRNLYGRALKNTGELFF TGTGCCAGTAGAAACCTCTACGGGAGGGCCCTCAAGAACACCGGGGAGCTGTTTTTT